The TCR beta chain described here comes from a study of preoperative IRX-2 immunotherapy in early breast cancer. The length of the CDR3 is 14 residues. Sequencing was performed with immunoSEQ multiplex PCR; in TCRdb, only in-frame clones are kept and a portion is missing. The repertoire includes about 38,000 clones, roughly 82% of them detected once, and roughly 1.5% sits in the top ten. Treatment in this sample: preoperative locoregional IRX-2 cytokine immunotherapy. The chain joins TRBV22-1 to TRBJ2-3; the table gives TRBD1 as D, unverified against the DNA. TRBV22-1 is a documented pseudogene. The sequenced sample was lymph node tissue, obtained after IRX-2 immunotherapy. The sequence came from a human donor with breast cancer. CDR3 bases: TGTGCCAGCAGTTGGCAGGGTTACACAGATACGCAGTATTTT. It codes for CASSWQGYTDTQYF.